This T cell receptor (beta chain) originates from a study of regulatory T cells in long-lasting Graves disease. This clonotype was counted at least ten times. With 6 bases clipped from V and 0 bases from J, the junction kept 6 bases outside the gene matches. The CDR3 runs 16 residues. Noted time point: newly diagnosed GD, antithyroid drugs for less than 3 months. PBMC-extracted RNA yielded the TCR library. To make TCR beta libraries, researchers used iRepertoire HTBI primers and Arm-PCR of CDR3 regions. TCRdb reprocessed the multiplex PCR reads with MiXCR, giving one entry per CDR3 protein. The sample contains some 330,000 distinct CDR3 sequences, around 11% of which appear only once. A further study also used this sample, focusing on T cells in Graves' hyperthyroidism and ophthalmopathy. From that second work: The blood repertoire included most of the expanded thyroid clonotypes above 0.001.

The sequence came from a woman between 18 and 29 years old with Graves disease. The input for sequencing was peripheral blood mononuclear cells (PBMCs), taken at new diagnosis, from a patient treated with antithyroid drugs. The chain couples TRBV12-3 or TRBV12-4 to TRBJ2-3, with TRBD1 matching over 10 bases. CDR3 sequence reads: CASSPMDRGSTDTQYF. The CDR3 region has the DNA TGTGCCAGCAGCCCCATGGACAGGGGGAGCACAGATACGCAGTATTTT.